This T cell receptor (beta chain) was profiled in a study of identical twins. TCRdb re-derived calls from the 5' RACE reads in MiXCR, one entry per CDR3 protein. Here the sample spans some 730,000 distinct CDR3 sequences, about 18% being singletons. The CDR3 runs 12 residues. The V and J ends lost 2 bases and 8 bases respectively, with 12 bases between them. Germline CDR1 is DFQATT and CDR2 is SNEGSKA (reference sequence). Another study also made use of these data, one on T cells expressing NK-cell markers.

This chain joins TRBV20-1 and TRBJ1-2; D possibly corresponds to TRBD1 (6 bases). The sample consisted of PBMCs. This clonotype originated in a woman between 18 and 29 years old in good health. The chain's CDR3 is CSARHTTGGYTF. Here the CDR3 DNA reads TGCAGTGCTAGACATACGACAGGCGGCTACACCTTC.